Presented here are 14 T cell receptor beta chains from one specimen sequenced in a study of cytomegalovirus exposure and HLA in healthy donors. A multiplex PCR was run with 60 Vbeta primers and 13 Jbeta primers. Libraries were prepared by immunoSEQ multiplex PCR; TCRdb keeps only in-frame clonotypes and omits some of them. The repertoire holds around 150,000 clones, about 80% seen once, with about 4.7% in the top ten. The sample was PBMCs. The receptor set was obtained from a man aged 25 to 40 in good health and CMV-seronegative.

V is TRBV28 and J is TRBJ1-2; D perhaps matches TRBD1 (5 bases). V dropped 7 bases and J dropped 0 bases, with 12 bases sitting between them. In germline, CDR1 is MDHEN, CDR2 SYDVKM. The CDR3 runs to 14 residues. The CDR3 spells CASTQGGSNYGYTF. CDR3 bases: TGTGCCAGCACCCAGGGAGGTTCTAACTATGGCTACACCTTC.

This clone has at least ten counts. A junction end diverges from the germline sequence, so it may reflect a read error. The chain combines TRBV18 with TRBJ2-1; a possible D gene is TRBD1 (5 bases). Germline-derived CDR1 and CDR2 are KGHSH and LQKENI. This CDR3 contains 11 residues. CDR3 in DNA: TGTGCCAGCTCCCCGAAAGGGGCCACCATCTTC. Residues: CASSPKGATIF.

This clone has only a few counts. The V call is TRBV2, the J call TRBJ1-1; weak D call: TRBD1 (5 bases). V shed 6 bases and J shed 5 bases, with 16 bases lying between them. Germline V gene sequence: CDR1 SNHLY, CDR2 FYNNEI. The CDR3 is 14 residues long. The chain's CDR3 is CASRPRVTETEAFF. Here the CDR3 DNA reads TGTGCCAGCAGGCCCAGGGTAACGGAGACTGAAGCTTTCTTT.

V usage is TRBV4-3 and J usage is TRBJ2-7; D might be TRBD2 (5 bases). The CDR3 is 13 residues long. Germline V lookup: CDR1 LGHNA, CDR2 YSLEER. V lost 4 bases and J 1 base, leaving 8 bases between the germline ends. CDR3 residues: CASSPRGSYEQYF. CDR3 bases: TGCGCCAGCAGCCCCCGAGGGTCCTACGAGCAGTACTTC.

In this sample, this clone turned up once. V is TRBV9 and J is TRBJ1-2; 9 nucleotides line up with TRBD1. Germline V gene lookup returns CDR1 SGDLS and CDR2 YYNGEE. The CDR3 is 15 amino acids. After removal of 3 bases from V and 4 bases from J, the junction contained 7 bases not matched to a gene. CDR3: CASSATGGAGYGYTF. The CDR3 DNA follows: TGTGCCAGCAGCGCAACAGGGGGCGCGGGCTATGGCTACACCTTC.

This chain links TRBV5-1 with TRBJ2-5; TRBD2 matches at 9 bases. V shed 6 bases and J 1 base; nucleotides not matched to a gene: 4. There are 14 residues in the CDR3. In germline, CDR1 is SGHRS, CDR2 YFSETQ. The CDR3 spells CASKGGGAQETQYF. The CDR3 region has the DNA TGCGCCAGCAAAGGCGGGGGGGCCCAAGAGACCCAGTACTTC. Filled out from reference TRBV5-1 and TRBJ2-5, the complete variable domain reads KAGVTQTPRYLIKTRGQQVTLSCSPISGHRSVSWYQQTPGQGLQFLFEYFSETQRNKGNFPGRFSGRQFSNSRSEMNVSTLELGDSALYLCASKGGGAQETQYFGPGTRLLVL.

This clone showed up just once. The chain employs TRBV5-6 and TRBJ2-2; D gene ambiguous. Trimming took 1 base from V and 1 from J, leaving 14 bases between them. Germline CDR1 is SGHDT and CDR2 is YYEEEE. This CDR3 is built from 17 residues. This CDR3 reads CASSLFRGQWNTGELFF. Written as DNA, the CDR3 is TGTGCCAGCAGCTTGTTCCGAGGTCAGTGGAACACCGGGGAGCTGTTTTTT.

The CDR3 region has the DNA TGTGCCAGCAGTCCCCGGACTAGCGGGAGTCCAGGTGAGCAGTTCTTC. Protein: CASSPRTSGSPGEQFF. This rearrangement joins TRBV28 to TRBJ2-1, with 13 positions matching TRBD2. J was trimmed by 9 bases and V by 5 bases; bases with no gene match: 10. Germline V gene sequence: CDR1 MDHEN, CDR2 SYDVKM. The CDR3 covers 16 residues.

The chain has TRBV28 and TRBJ1-1, with TRBD1 matching 9 bases. V was pared by 5 bases and J by 0 bases, with 13 bases of the junction left unmatched. CDR1 and CDR2 (germline): MDHEN, SYDVKM. The CDR3 runs to 18 residues. The CDR3 loop reads CASSIHRGRLGLNTEAFF. In nucleotides, the CDR3 is TGTGCCAGCAGTATACACAGGGGGCGCCTAGGTCTGAACACTGAAGCTTTCTTT.

The sample holds a few counts of this clone. The V gene is TRBV6-4, the J gene TRBJ2-1; TRBD2 might be the D (6 bases). CDR3 length equals 15 residues. V was cut by 0 bases and J by 3 bases, with 9 bases left in between. Per germline, CDR1 MRHNA and CDR2 SNTAGT. CDR3 loop: CASSDSGSGYNEQFF. As DNA, the CDR3 is TGTGCCAGCAGTGACTCTGGTAGCGGCTACAATGAGCAGTTCTTC.

The CDR3 coding sequence is TGTGCCAGCCAAACGACTAGCGGGAGTCACGAGCAGTACTTC. As protein: CASQTTSGSHEQYF. V usage is TRBV5-6 and J usage is TRBJ2-7; 12 nucleotides match TRBD2. CDR3 size: 14 residues. Germline assignment: CDR1 SGHDT and CDR2 YYEEEE. The V segment lost 7 bases and the J segment 5 bases; nucleotides outside the gene matches: 7.

The chain combines TRBV19 with TRBJ1-1, with 10 bases that match TRBD1. Unmatched junction bases numbered 11, after V lost 6 bases and J lost 7 bases. The CDR3 contains 15 residues. Germline lookup yields CDR1 LNHDA and CDR2 SQIVND (reference sequence). The CDR3 DNA follows: TGTGCCAGTAGCCTCTCCGGGACAGGGGCTTTTGAAGCTTTCTTT. Translated, it gives CASSLSGTGAFEAFF.

This clone was observed a handful of times. The chain employs TRBV6-5 and TRBJ1-4, with TRBD1 matching over 7 bases. CDR3 length: 14 amino acids. V dropped 2 bases and J dropped 3; count of bases not matched to a gene: 0. Germline CDR1 is MNHEY and CDR2 is SVGAGI. The DNA for the CDR3 is TGTGCCAGCAGTTACAGGGGGCCTAATGAAAAACTGTTTTTT. Its protein product is CASSYRGPNEKLFF.

This clone turned up a few times. The chain joins TRBV29-1 to TRBJ2-1; 11 bases match TRBD2. Germline V gene data show CDR1 as SQVTM and CDR2 as ANQGSEA. CDR3 size: 16 residues. Unmatched junction bases numbered 16, after V lost 4 bases and J lost 11 bases. The CDR3 loop is CSVALSGTSGSNKQFF. The CDR3 DNA is TGCAGCGTTGCACTGTCCGGGACTAGCGGCTCTAACAAGCAGTTCTTC.